The 21 T cell receptor beta chains given below trace back to one sample, sequenced in a study of yellow fever vaccine responses in identical twins. MiXCR, run by TCRdb on the RT-PCR reads, gives a single entry per CDR3 protein. The table shows about 11,000 distinct CDR3 sequences, with roughly 82% occurring only once. Sequenced here: T cells from blood (PBMCs), unsorted or a sorted subset (not recorded which), sampled before or after yellow fever vaccination (not recorded which). These receptors were collected from a woman between 18 and 29 years old who received the yellow fever vaccine.

This clonotype was counted only a few times. This CDR3 reads CASSLGRYTETQYF. The CDR3 DNA is TGTGCCAGCAGCTTAGGAAGATATACAGAGACCCAGTACTTC. The chain carries TRBV11-2 and TRBJ2-5; D not resolved. Germline V lookup: CDR1 SGHAT, CDR2 FQNNGV. The V gene lost 1 base and the J gene lost 4 bases, with 10 bases spanning the gap. The CDR3 extends over 14 amino acids.

The chain joins TRBV3-1 to TRBJ1-1; the match to TRBD1 covers 7 bases. The CDR3 is 12 residues long. In germline, CDR1 is LGHDT, CDR2 YNNKEL (reference sequence). V was clipped by 6 bases and J by 5 bases; unmatched bases: 3. CDR3 in amino acids: CASSQGVTEAFF. For the CDR3, the DNA is TGTGCCAGCAGTCAGGGGGTGACTGAAGCTTTCTTT.

In this sample, this clonotype turned up a few times. The rearrangement uses TRBV7-2 and TRBJ2-2; D is uncertain. Germline-derived CDR1 and CDR2 are SGHTA and FQGNSA. Trimming removed 9 bases at V and 5 bases at J, with 4 bases between. This CDR3 spans 10 amino acids. CDR3 region: CASGTGELFF. In nucleotides, the CDR3 is TGTGCCAGTGGAACCGGGGAGCTGTTTTTT. The full variable domain, in which reference TRBV7-2 and TRBJ2-2 provide the parts outside the CDR3, is GAGVSQSPSNKVTEKGKDVELRCDPISGHTALYWYRQSLGQGLEFLIYFQGNSAPDKSGLPSDRFSAERTGGSVSTLTIQRTQQEDSAVYLCASGTGELFFGEGSRLTVL.

The genes are TRBV15 and TRBJ2-1, with D perhaps given as TRBD1 or TRBD2 (5 bases each). The V end was cut by 1 base, the J end by 5 bases, with 9 bases between. The length of the CDR3 is 14 residues. Germline assignment: CDR1 LNHNV and CDR2 YYDKDF (reference sequence). This chain's CDR3 is CATSRAGSHNEQFF. In DNA, the CDR3 is TGTGCCACCAGCAGAGCAGGGAGCCACAATGAGCAGTTCTTC.

In this sample, this clonotype turned up once. The J gene is TRBJ2-7, the V gene TRBV28; D is ambiguous. Germline CDR1 reads MDHEN; CDR2 reads SYDVKM. The CDR3 is 13 residues long. V was cut by 6 bases and J by 0 bases, with 9 bases left in between. The CDR3: CASSLGSSYEQYV. For the CDR3, the DNA is TGTGCCAGCAGCCTCGGTAGCTCCTACGAGCAGTACGTC.

There are a few counts of this clonotype. This chain connects TRBV23-1 to TRBJ1-2, with TRBD1 matching 8 bases. TRBV23-1 is classed as an ORF, of uncertain function. The CDR3 is 14 residues long. V lost 0 bases, J lost 8 bases, and 5 bases stayed unmatched. The CDR3 reads CASSQSDDRGGYTF. CDR3 nucleotides: TGCGCCAGCAGTCAATCGGATGACAGGGGCGGCTACACCTTC.

This chain uses TRBV7-7 with TRBJ2-1; D may be TRBD2 (6 bases). The CDR3 runs 13 residues. CDR1 SSHAT and CDR2 FNYEAQ come from the germline V gene (reference sequence). V lost 2 bases to trimming and J lost 5 bases, with 7 bases between them. The chain's CDR3 is CASSLRLDNEQFF. CDR3 nucleotide sequence: TGTGCCAGCAGCTTAAGACTAGACAATGAGCAGTTCTTC.

The genes are TRBV4-1 and TRBJ2-7; 9 bases fit TRBD2. V lost 1 base and J lost 2; bases outside the gene matches: 3. This CDR3 spans 15 amino acids. In germline, CDR1 is MGHRA, CDR2 YSYEKL. CDR3 DNA: TGCGCCAGCAGCCAAGTAGCGGGAGCCACCTACGAGCAGTACTTC. As protein: CASSQVAGATYEQYF.

The genes are TRBV4-1 and TRBJ2-2; D unresolved. The CDR3 totals 12 residues. V shed 8 bases and J shed 3 bases, with 7 bases lying between them. The germline CDR1 and CDR2 sequences are MGHRA and YSYEKL. The CDR3 DNA is TGCGCCAGCCGCGAAGACACCGGGGAGCTGTTTTTT. It encodes CASREDTGELFF.

This rearrangement joins TRBV7-1 to TRBJ2-3, with 8 positions matching TRBD2. TRBV7-1 is an ORF, and what it does is uncertain. The CDR3 runs to 15 residues. After removal of 3 bases from V and 2 bases from J, the junction contained 4 bases not matched to a gene. This CDR3 reads CASSSIAGFTDTQYF. DNA of the CDR3: TGTGCCAGCAGCTCTATAGCGGGATTCACAGATACGCAGTATTTT.

The CDR3 bases are TGTGCCAGCAGCCCCAACTCCTACGAGCAGTACTTC. It translates to CASSPNSYEQYF. The gene calls are TRBV11-2 and TRBJ2-7; no reliable D call. V lost 5 bases and J lost 0, with 5 bases in between. This CDR3 is 12 amino acids long. Germline loops: CDR1 SGHAT, CDR2 FQNNGV.

This clonotype came up a few times. The CDR3 region is CASSLNHQETQYF. In DNA, the CDR3 is TGTGCCAGCTCACTGAACCATCAAGAGACCCAGTACTTC. V usage is TRBV18 and J usage is TRBJ2-5; no clear D gene. Deletions cut 4 bases from V and 2 bases from J, with 8 bases between. The CDR3 spans 13 residues. The germline V gene encodes CDR1 KGHSH and CDR2 LQKENI.

The DNA of the CDR3 is TGCGCCAGCAGCCAATATAGCGGGAGGATCGACAATGAGCAGTTCTTC. This translates into CASSQYSGRIDNEQFF. This chain connects TRBV4-1 to TRBJ2-1, with 10 bases aligning to TRBD2. CDR1 is MGHRA and CDR2 is YSYEKL in the germline V gene. The CDR3 is 16 residues long. The junction had 6 bases not matched to a gene; V was cut back by 2 bases and J by 5 bases.

V is TRBV7-9 and J is TRBJ2-1; tentative D call: TRBD2 (7 bases). With 3 bases removed from V and 6 bases from J, the gap between germline ends came to 15 bases. The germline CDR1 and CDR2 sequences are SEHNR and FQNEAQ (reference sequence). This CDR3 region has 15 residues. CDR3 sequence (DNA): TGTGCCAGCAGCTTGGGGGGGGCTCGTCTCAATGAGCAGTTCTTC. Translating gives CASSLGGARLNEQFF.

J is TRBJ1-5 and V is TRBV4-1, with D perhaps TRBD1 (5 bases). V was cut by 0 bases and J by 3 bases, with 12 bases left in between. Germline CDR1 MGHRA, CDR2 YSYEKL. The CDR3 loop spans 16 amino acids. In DNA form, the CDR3 reads TGCGCCAGCAGCCAAGAGGCGCGACAGAACAATCAGCCCCAGCATTTT. It specifies CASSQEARQNNQPQHF.

The rearrangement uses TRBV23-1 and TRBJ1-2, with TRBD1 matching 8 bases. TRBV23-1 carries the ORF label, with uncertain function. Trimming took 2 bases from V and 3 from J; bases not matched to a gene: 8. CDR3 length: 16 residues. DNA of the CDR3: TGCGCCAGCAGTCAACCTAAAACGACAGGGGACTATGGCTACACCTTC. It is translated as CASSQPKTTGDYGYTF.

The rearrangement joins TRBV28 to TRBJ2-7, with TRBD1 identical over 11 bases. Germline lookup yields CDR1 MDHEN and CDR2 SYDVKM. V was pared by 5 bases and J by 4 bases, with 10 bases of the junction left unmatched. The CDR3 is 16 amino acids. As DNA, the CDR3 is TGTGCCAGCAGTCGACCGGGACAGGGGGTTACATACGAGCAGTACTTC. This encodes CASSRPGQGVTYEQYF. Filled out from reference TRBV28 and TRBJ2-7, the complete variable domain reads DVKVTQSSRYLVKRTGEKVFLECVQDMDHENMFWYRQDPGLGLRLIYFSYDVKMKEKGDIPEGYSVSREKKERFSLILESASTNQTSMYLCASSRPGQGVTYEQYFGPGTRLTVT.

V and J are TRBV19 and TRBJ2-7; tentative D call: TRBD1 (5 bases). Deletions cut 6 bases from V and 5 bases from J, with 14 bases between. Germline CDR1 reads LNHDA; CDR2 reads SQIVND (reference sequence). This CDR3 is 13 amino acids long. The CDR3 loop is CASRISGSDEQYF. The CDR3 DNA sequence: TGTGCCAGTAGGATTTCAGGGTCCGACGAGCAGTACTTC.

The chain joins TRBV29-1 to TRBJ2-1; D is unclear. V dropped 7 bases and J dropped 6 bases, with 16 bases sitting between them. The CDR3 has 13 residues. The germline V gene encodes CDR1 SQVTM and CDR2 ANQGSEA. In nucleotides, the CDR3 is TGCAGCGCACGAGACACCCCGGCCAATGAGCAGTTCTTC. It encodes CSARDTPANEQFF.

This clonotype was seen only a few times. V gene TRBV29-1 combines with J gene TRBJ2-7, with 13 bases that match TRBD2. The ends lost 3 bases at V and 6 bases at J; junction bases unmatched: 5. Germline CDR1 is SQVTM and CDR2 is ANQGSEA. The CDR3 is made up of 14 amino acids. CDR3: CSVEGLAGRVEQYF. DNA of the CDR3: TGCAGCGTTGAGGGACTAGCGGGAAGAGTCGAGCAGTACTTC.

The sample holds a few counts of this clonotype. The chain recombines TRBV6-1 with TRBJ2-3, with D possibly TRBD1 on 5 matching bases. This CDR3 is built from 14 residues. V was clipped by 5 bases and J by 6 bases, with 15 bases between them. Germline CDR1 reads MNHNS; CDR2 reads SASEGT. The CDR3 DNA sequence: TGTGCCAGCAGTCCCGGACAAGATGGGGATACGCAGTATTTT. Residues: CASSPGQDGDTQYF.